The 6 T cell receptor beta chains in this list originate from one sample, sequenced in a study of blood T cells in healthy people across ages. The authors ran a second PCR of about 6 to 11 cycles using a sample-barcoded 5' primer and a J-beta primer mix. TCRdb recomputed calls from the 5' RACE reads with MiXCR, one row per CDR3 protein. The sample lists 600,000 to 1,000,000 distinct CDR3 sequences; about three fifths were seen once. Sequenced input: blood. The receptor source for this set is a man under 40 in good health.

The chain recombines TRBV6-5 with TRBJ2-2; 7 nucleotides align to TRBD1. The germline V gene has CDR1 MNHEY and CDR2 SVGAGI. The CDR3 covers 14 residues. With V trimmed by 6 bases and J by 6 bases, 7 bases remained unmatched. CDR3 in DNA: TGTGCCAGCAGCCCCCAACAGGGGTCCGGGGAGCTGTTTTTT. Its protein is CASSPQQGSGELFF.

This clonotype was counted a few times. The J gene is TRBJ1-1, the V gene TRBV3-1; D gene uncertain. CDR1 and CDR2 (germline): LGHDT, YNNKEL (reference sequence). V lost 2 bases and J lost 7, with 11 bases in between. The CDR3 contains 13 residues. The CDR3 reads CASSQQVQVEAFF. The CDR3 DNA reads TGTGCCAGCAGCCAACAGGTACAAGTTGAAGCTTTCTTT.

This clonotype was seen repeatedly, ten times or more. This chain connects TRBV15 to TRBJ2-4; 7 bases line up with TRBD1. Near its end, the DNA agrees better with TRBJ2-7, so the J call may be wrong. CDR1 and CDR2 (germline): LNHNV, YYDKDF (reference sequence). The CDR3 runs to 13 residues. The CDR3 sequence is CATSSYRGDEQYF. The CDR3 DNA reads as TGTGCCACCAGCAGCTACAGGGGAGACGAGCAGTACTTC.

This clonotype was picked up many times. This chain uses TRBV3-1 with TRBJ1-2; 7 positions agree with TRBD1. Trimming removed 8 bases from V and 3 bases from J; junction bases left unmatched: 15. The CDR3 is 16 residues long. The V gene's germline CDR1 is LGHDT and CDR2 YNNKEL (reference sequence). DNA of the CDR3: TGTGCCAGCTCCACAGGGGTAGGGGCAGGAGACTATGGCTACACCTTC. This translates into CASSTGVGAGDYGYTF.

This clonotype was counted many times. The chain couples TRBV6-6 to TRBJ2-6; D may correspond to TRBD1 or TRBD2 (5 bases each). V was pared by 6 bases and J by 2 bases, with 20 bases between. The germline CDR1 and CDR2 sequences are MNHNY and SVGAGI (reference sequence). The CDR3 has 18 residues. CDR3 amino acids: CASSLTRSGQAGANVLTF. The CDR3, as DNA: TGTGCCAGCAGCCTTACTCGTTCGGGGCAGGCTGGGGCCAACGTCCTGACTTTC.

The CDR3 loop reads CASRASSTVTGYTF. Written as DNA, the CDR3 is TGTGCCAGCCGCGCCTCGTCGACCGTTACGGGCTACACCTTC. The V and J genes are TRBV27 and TRBJ1-2; D not certain. The germline CDR1 and CDR2 sequences are MNHEY and SMNVEV (reference sequence). The CDR3 is made up of 14 amino acids. V lost 8 bases to trimming and J lost 8 bases, with 21 bases between them.